What follows are 27 T cell receptor beta chains derived from one specimen sequenced in a study of immune evolution from preneoplasia to lung adenocarcinoma. Here immunoSEQ multiplex PCR was the method, and the copy in TCRdb shows in-frame clones only, minus some. The repertoire holds several thousand clones, with about four fifths as singletons. Sequenced sample: FFPE adjacent normal lung tissue. The receptors were gathered from a person in their sixties or seventies with lung adenocarcinoma.

The chain recombines TRBV11-2 with TRBJ2-1; a possible D gene is TRBD2 (5 bases). V dropped 2 bases and J dropped 3 bases, with 5 bases sitting between them. This CDR3 is built from 13 residues. Germline V lookup: CDR1 SGHAT, CDR2 FQNNGV. CDR3 protein: CASSLRGYNEQFF. The CDR3, as DNA: TGTGCCAGCAGCTTACGGGGCTACAATGAGCAGTTCTTC.

CDR3 in DNA: TGTGCCAGCATTGGAATCTATAATTCACCCCTCCACTTT. Its protein product is CASIGIYNSPLHF. This rearrangement joins TRBV6-1 to TRBJ1-6; D ambiguous. V was clipped by 7 bases and J by 3 bases, with 7 bases between them. CDR1 and CDR2 from the germline V gene are MNHNS and SASEGT. The CDR3 has 13 amino acids.

The chain has TRBV9 and TRBJ2-1; 8 bases match TRBD2. Germline V gene sequence: CDR1 SGDLS, CDR2 YYNGEE. The CDR3 is 16 residues long. V was pared by 2 bases and J by 7 bases, with 11 bases of the junction left unmatched. The CDR3, as DNA: TGTGCCAGCAGCGTTTTCGGGTTAGCGGGGTATAATGAGCAGTTCTTC. This codes for CASSVFGLAGYNEQFF.

V and J are TRBV9 and TRBJ1-2; D is possibly TRBD1 (6 bases). The length of the CDR3 is 14 residues. With 3 bases removed from V and 7 bases from J, the gap between germline ends came to 16 bases. Looked up from germline, CDR1 is SGDLS and CDR2 is YYNGEE. CDR3 in DNA: TGTGCCAGCAGCGACTACAGGGTACGACGTGGCTACACCTTC. Its translation is CASSDYRVRRGYTF. Using reference TRBV9 and TRBJ1-2 for the parts outside the CDR3, the full variable domain is DSGVTQTPKHLITATGQRVTLRCSPRSGDLSVYWYQQSLDQGLQFLIQYYNGEERAKGNILERFSAQQFPDLHSELNLSSLELGDSALYFCASSDYRVRRGYTFGSGTRLTVV.

The V gene is TRBV9, the J gene TRBJ2-3; the D is unclear. This CDR3 is 13 amino acids long. Per germline, CDR1 SGDLS and CDR2 YYNGEE. With 3 bases removed from V and 2 bases from J, the gap between germline ends came to 7 bases. CDR3 sequence reads: CASSAIYTDTQYF. The CDR3, as DNA: TGTGCCAGCAGCGCAATTTACACAGATACGCAGTATTTT.

The V gene is TRBV9, the J gene TRBJ2-5; D is undetermined. Trimming pared 1 base from V and 1 base from J, leaving 5 bases between. The CDR3 has 13 residues. Germline V gene lookup returns CDR1 SGDLS and CDR2 YYNGEE. The chain's CDR3 is CASSVRAQETQYF. In DNA form, the CDR3 reads TGTGCCAGCAGCGTACGGGCCCAAGAGACCCAGTACTTC.

The table lists this clone with a few counts. V is TRBV30 and J is TRBJ2-5, with TRBD1 matching over 12 bases. This CDR3 is 16 amino acids long. V shed 1 base and J 4 bases; nucleotides not matched to a gene: 7. The germline V gene encodes CDR1 GTSNPN and CDR2 SVGIG (reference sequence). Written as DNA, the CDR3 is TGTGCCTGGAGTGCCCCCGGGACAGGGGGCGCAGAGACCCAGTACTTC. This encodes CAWSAPGTGGAETQYF. The full variable domain, rest sourced from reference TRBV30 and TRBJ2-5, is SQTIHQWPATLVQPVGSPLSLECTVEGTSNPNLYWYRQAAGRGLQLLFYSVGIGQISSEVPQNLSASRPQDRQFILSSKKLLLSDSGFYLCAWSAPGTGGAETQYFGPGTRLLVL.

The chain recombines TRBV7-9 with TRBJ1-2; D remains ambiguous. The germline V and J ends were trimmed by 2 bases and 2 bases, with 6 bases remaining between them. This CDR3 comprises 13 residues. Per germline, CDR1 SEHNR and CDR2 FQNEAQ (reference sequence). The CDR3 protein is CASSLQENYGYTF. CDR3 DNA sequence: TGTGCCAGCAGCTTACAGGAAAACTATGGCTACACCTTC.

The V and J genes are TRBV7-3 and TRBJ2-1; D is undetermined. The ends were cut back, 5 bases at V and 5 bases at J, with 10 bases in the middle. CDR1 SGHTA and CDR2 FQGTGA come from the germline V gene. This CDR3 comprises 13 residues. The CDR3 DNA is TGTGCCAGCAGCCGTTACTTGGACAATGAGCAGTTCTTC. This gives the protein CASSRYLDNEQFF.

This clone was counted a few times. The sample has other DNA sequences that encode this CDR3 too. This chain uses TRBV6-1 with TRBJ2-7, with TRBD1 matching over 8 bases. The CDR3 is 13 residues long. With 8 bases clipped from V and 6 bases from J, the junction kept 9 bases outside the gene matches. Germline V CDR1 and CDR2: MNHNS, SASEGT. CDR3 protein: CASYPNRGAEQYF. The CDR3 nucleotides are TGTGCCAGCTATCCTAACAGGGGGGCCGAGCAGTACTTC.

For the CDR3, the DNA is TGTGCCAGCAGCTCAAACCCTGGAGGGGGCACCACTGAAGCTTTCTTT. This gives the protein CASSSNPGGGTTEAFF. The genes are TRBV7-9 and TRBJ1-1; 7 bases align to TRBD1. J gave up 4 bases and V 4 bases, and 12 bases lay outside the gene matches. The CDR3 loop spans 16 amino acids. The V gene's germline CDR1 is SEHNR and CDR2 FQNEAQ (reference sequence).

The chain carries TRBV15 and TRBJ1-5; D unclear. CDR3 length: 14 residues. The germline gives CDR1 LNHNV, CDR2 YYDKDF (reference sequence). Trimming removed 0 bases from V and 0 bases from J, with 3 bases in between. CDR3 in amino acids: CATSRDTSNQPQHF. CDR3 in DNA: TGTGCCACCAGCAGAGATACTAGCAATCAGCCCCAGCATTTT.

In the case of this clone: Sequence at one end of the junction differs from germline and may be a read error. The gene calls are TRBV18 and TRBJ2-1, with D possibly matching TRBD1 (5 bases). CDR1 and CDR2 (germline): KGHSH, LQKENI. This CDR3 has 13 residues. CDR3 region: CASSQSQVYEKFF. CDR3 bases: TGTGCCAGCTCACAATCACAGGTTTATGAGAAGTTCTTC.

V usage is TRBV29-1 and J usage is TRBJ2-3, with D hard to call. Germline CDR1 reads SQVTM; CDR2 reads ANQGSEA. Trimming took 7 bases from V and 4 from J, leaving 15 bases between them. The CDR3 consists of 13 residues. The CDR3 loop is CSAFGRVADTQYF. DNA of the CDR3: TGCAGCGCCTTCGGGCGAGTTGCAGATACGCAGTATTTT.

V gene TRBV27 combines with J gene TRBJ2-3; no clear D gene. V gave up 1 base and J gave up 5 bases, with 19 bases separating them. There are 17 residues in the CDR3. Per the germline V gene, CDR1 is MNHEY and CDR2 is SMNVEV (reference sequence). CDR3 in amino acids: CASSLFGDPLLGDTQYF. The CDR3 coding sequence is TGTGCCAGCAGTTTATTCGGAGACCCCCTGTTAGGAGATACGCAGTATTTT.

This clone was observed once. V usage is TRBV5-1 and J usage is TRBJ1-1; D might be TRBD1 (5 bases). Germline-derived CDR1 and CDR2 are SGHRS and YFSETQ. The germline V and J ends were trimmed by 4 bases and 1 base, with 11 bases remaining between them. The CDR3 length is 14 residues. The CDR3 nucleotides read TGCGCCAGCAGCCCAGGGTGGGCGAACACTGAAGCTTTCTTT. This encodes CASSPGWANTEAFF.

The CDR3 sequence: CASSPNQGINQPQHF. The CDR3 coding sequence is TGTGCCAGCTCGCCTAATCAGGGTATCAATCAGCCCCAGCATTTT. V is TRBV18 and J is TRBJ1-5; possible D gene TRBD1, 5 bases. Germline V gives CDR1 KGHSH, CDR2 LQKENI. The CDR3 runs 15 residues. V was shortened by 6 bases and J by 3 bases, with 15 bases between the two germline ends.

This clone turned up a few times. The rearrangement joins TRBV4-2 to TRBJ2-3; a weak D match, TRBD2 (6 bases). V was clipped by 4 bases and J by 1 base, with 18 bases between them. CDR3 length: 17 amino acids. Germline loops: CDR1 LGHNA, CDR2 YNFKEQ. The CDR3 spells CASSRSSTRGGTDTQYF. In nucleotides, the CDR3 is TGTGCCAGCAGCCGCTCGAGCACCCGCGGGGGCACAGATACGCAGTATTTT.

This clone was observed once. The genes are TRBV19 and TRBJ2-7; 9 nucleotides line up with TRBD1. Germline values: CDR1 LNHDA, CDR2 SQIVND (reference sequence). V shed 5 bases, J shed 9 bases, and the junction held 5 bases outside the gene matches. This CDR3 spans 12 amino acids. In DNA form, the CDR3 reads TGTGCCAGTAGTCCAGGGACAGGGTCGCAGTACTTC. Its protein is CASSPGTGSQYF. Looking up the rest from reference TRBV19 and TRBJ2-7 gives the full variable domain: DGGITQSPKYLFRKEGQNVTLSCEQNLNHDAMYWYRQDPGQGLRLIYYSQIVNDFQKGDIAEGYSVSREKKESFPLTVTSAQKNPTAFYLCASSPGTGSQYFGPGTRLTVT.

This clone was recorded once. The chain has TRBV30 and TRBJ2-5; D possibly corresponds to TRBD2 (6 bases). Trimming pared 5 bases from V and 2 bases from J, leaving 12 bases between. Germline V gene lookup returns CDR1 GTSNPN and CDR2 SVGIG (reference sequence). This CDR3 contains 13 residues. CDR3 nucleotide sequence: TGTGCCTGGCTATCCGCGGGGCAAGAGACCCAGTACTTC. This sequence encodes CAWLSAGQETQYF.

In DNA form, the CDR3 reads TGTGCCAGCAGCTTTCATAGTAGCACAGATACGCAGTATTTT. The encoded protein is CASSFHSSTDTQYF. This sequence joins TRBV11-2 and TRBJ2-3; no clear D gene. CDR1 is SGHAT, CDR2 FQNNGV, per germline. Trimming pared 3 bases from V and 0 bases from J, leaving 7 bases between. The CDR3 spans 14 residues.

This rearrangement joins TRBV7-2 to TRBJ1-2, with D perhaps matching TRBD1 (5 bases). The CDR3 loop spans 14 amino acids. Trimming pared 5 bases from V and 2 bases from J, leaving 12 bases between. Looked up from germline, CDR1 is SGHTA and CDR2 is FQGNSA. The CDR3 loop reads CASSGRSGNYGYTF. In nucleotides, the CDR3 is TGTGCCAGCAGCGGACGATCAGGGAACTATGGCTACACCTTC.

This rearrangement joins TRBV7-8 to TRBJ1-5; the D is unclear. Germline-derived CDR1 and CDR2 are SGHVS and FQNEAQ. The CDR3 has 14 residues. The V gene lost 5 bases and the J gene lost 0 bases, with 8 bases spanning the gap. The CDR3 DNA follows: TGTGCCAGCAGCCGCGACGATAGCAATCAGCCCCAGCATTTT. It codes for CASSRDDSNQPQHF.

A single count supports this clone. V is TRBV7-9 and J is TRBJ2-5, with a tentative D call TRBD1 (5 bases). From germline, CDR1 is SEHNR and CDR2 FQNEAQ (reference sequence). Trimming removed 6 bases from V and 1 base from J, with 15 bases in between. The CDR3 totals 15 residues. Written as DNA, the CDR3 is TGTGCCAGCAGGGTTGGAACAGGAGTCCAAGAGACCCAGTACTTC. Protein product: CASRVGTGVQETQYF.

The chain is built from TRBV7-9 and TRBJ1-4; D gene ambiguous. The CDR3 consists of 13 residues. Trimming removed 4 bases from V and 10 bases from J, with 13 bases in between. The germline V gene has CDR1 SEHNR and CDR2 FQNEAQ (reference sequence). CDR3 sequence reads: CASSSPDLLKLFF. The CDR3 DNA sequence: TGTGCCAGCAGCTCCCCGGACCTACTAAAACTGTTTTTT.

This clone was found a few times. The chain combines TRBV6-6 with TRBJ1-4, with D maybe TRBD1 (5 bases). Germline V gene lookup returns CDR1 MNHNY and CDR2 SVGAGI (reference sequence). The V end lost 6 bases, the J end lost 6 bases, and 17 bases lay between the germline ends. The length of the CDR3 is 15 residues. The CDR3 sequence is CASSRQGQGDEKLFF. In DNA form, the CDR3 reads TGTGCCAGCAGCAGGCAAGGGCAGGGTGATGAAAAACTGTTTTTT.

This CDR3 reads CASSRSLNYGYTF. The CDR3 nucleotides read TGCGCCAGCAGCCGCAGCCTTAACTATGGCTACACCTTC. The V gene is TRBV5-1, the J gene TRBJ1-2; D call uncertain. The germline V and J ends were trimmed by 4 bases and 1 base, with 8 bases remaining between them. This CDR3 comprises 13 residues. Germline V gives CDR1 SGHRS, CDR2 YFSETQ.